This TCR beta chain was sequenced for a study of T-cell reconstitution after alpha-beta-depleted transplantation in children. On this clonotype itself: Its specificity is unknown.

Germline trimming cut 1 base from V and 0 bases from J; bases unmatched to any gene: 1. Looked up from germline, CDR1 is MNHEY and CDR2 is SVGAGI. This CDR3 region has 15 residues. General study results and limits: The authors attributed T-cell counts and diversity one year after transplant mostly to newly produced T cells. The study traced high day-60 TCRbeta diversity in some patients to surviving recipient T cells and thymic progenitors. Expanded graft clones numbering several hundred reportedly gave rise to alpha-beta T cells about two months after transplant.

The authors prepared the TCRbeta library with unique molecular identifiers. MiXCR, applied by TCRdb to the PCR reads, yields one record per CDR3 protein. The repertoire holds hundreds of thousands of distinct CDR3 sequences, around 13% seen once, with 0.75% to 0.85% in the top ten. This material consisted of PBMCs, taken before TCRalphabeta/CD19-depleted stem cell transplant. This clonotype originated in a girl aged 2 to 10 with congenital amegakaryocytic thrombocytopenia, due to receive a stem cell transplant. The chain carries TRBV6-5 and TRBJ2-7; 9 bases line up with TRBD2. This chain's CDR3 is CASSYYSGSSYEQYF. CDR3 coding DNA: TGTGCCAGCAGTTACTATAGCGGGAGCTCCTACGAGCAGTACTTC.